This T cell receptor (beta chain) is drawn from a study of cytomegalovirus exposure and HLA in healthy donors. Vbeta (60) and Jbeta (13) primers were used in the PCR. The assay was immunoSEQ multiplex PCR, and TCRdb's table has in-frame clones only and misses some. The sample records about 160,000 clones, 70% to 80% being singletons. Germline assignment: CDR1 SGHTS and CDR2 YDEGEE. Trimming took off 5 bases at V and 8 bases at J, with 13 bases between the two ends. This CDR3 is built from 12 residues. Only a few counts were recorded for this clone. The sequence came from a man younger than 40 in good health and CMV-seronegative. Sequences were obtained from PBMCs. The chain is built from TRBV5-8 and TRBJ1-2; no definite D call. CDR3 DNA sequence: TGTGCCAGCAGTACACCCCCGAGGGGCTACACCTTC. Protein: CASSTPPRGYTF.